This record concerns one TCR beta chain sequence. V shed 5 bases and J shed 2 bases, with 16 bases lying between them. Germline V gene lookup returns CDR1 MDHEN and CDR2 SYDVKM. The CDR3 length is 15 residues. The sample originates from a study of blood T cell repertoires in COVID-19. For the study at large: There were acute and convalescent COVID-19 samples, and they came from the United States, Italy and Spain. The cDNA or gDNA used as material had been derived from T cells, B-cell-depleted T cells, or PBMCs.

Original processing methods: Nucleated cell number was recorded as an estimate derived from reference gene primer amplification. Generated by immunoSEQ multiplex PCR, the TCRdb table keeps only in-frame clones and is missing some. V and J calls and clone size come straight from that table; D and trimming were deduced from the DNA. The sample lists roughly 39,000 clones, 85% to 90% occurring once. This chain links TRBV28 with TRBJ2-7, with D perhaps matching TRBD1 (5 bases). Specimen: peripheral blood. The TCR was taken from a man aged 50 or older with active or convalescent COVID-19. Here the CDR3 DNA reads TGTGCCAGCAGTCCAAACAGGCAAAGTACCTACGAGCAGTACGTC. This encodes CASSPNRQSTYEQYV.